Listed here are 28 T cell receptor beta chains from one sample, sequenced in a study of cytomegalovirus exposure and HLA in healthy donors. PCR primers comprised 60 Vbeta and 13 Jbeta primers. The assay was immunoSEQ multiplex PCR, and TCRdb's table has in-frame clones only and misses some. The data contain under 200,000 clones, over 80% of them seen just once; the ten biggest clones take up 6.3%. Input material: PBMCs. The source of these receptors is a male donor in good health and CMV-seropositive.

This clone was observed a handful of times. This rearrangement joins TRBV7-9 to TRBJ2-5, with 8 bases lining up with TRBD2. The ends lost 3 bases at V and 5 bases at J; junction bases unmatched: 11. Germline CDR1 SEHNR, CDR2 FQNEAQ (reference sequence). This CDR3 region has 16 residues. The CDR3 spells CASSFLLAGPQETQYF. CDR3 DNA: TGTGCCAGCAGCTTTTTGCTAGCGGGTCCCCAGGAGACCCAGTACTTC.

This clone came up a few times. The chain couples TRBV5-3 to TRBJ1-5, with 9 bases matching TRBD1. TRBV5-3 is classed as an ORF, of uncertain function. V lost 9 bases and J lost 0; bases outside the gene matches: 7. The CDR3 contains 15 residues. CDR3 DNA: TGTGCCATCCGGACAGGGGTAGATAGCAATCAGCCCCAGCATTTT. It is translated as CAIRTGVDSNQPQHF.

This clone appeared a single time. The V gene is TRBV7-8, the J gene TRBJ1-1; 10 bases match TRBD1. Germline trimming cut 2 bases from V and 4 bases from J; bases unmatched to any gene: 4. This CDR3 region has 15 residues. CDR1 and CDR2 (germline): SGHVS, FQNEAQ. The CDR3 DNA reads as TGTGCCAGCAGCTTACAGGGACAGGGGATCACTGAAGCTTTCTTT. It specifies CASSLQGQGITEAFF.

The gene calls are TRBV9 and TRBJ1-2; D call uncertain. The CDR3 extends over 11 amino acids. The germline V gene has CDR1 SGDLS and CDR2 YYNGEE. V was trimmed by 3 bases and J by 8 bases, leaving 8 bases between them. CDR3 in amino acids: CASSAVYGYTF. The CDR3 DNA is TGTGCCAGCAGCGCGGTTTACGGCTACACCTTC. Complete variable domain (other parts from reference TRBV9 and TRBJ1-2): DSGVTQTPKHLITATGQRVTLRCSPRSGDLSVYWYQQSLDQGLQFLIQYYNGEERAKGNILERFSAQQFPDLHSELNLSSLELGDSALYFCASSAVYGYTFGSGTRLTVV.

As concerns this clone: The sample carries other DNA sequences with the same CDR3. V gene TRBV6-5 combines with J gene TRBJ1-5, with unresolved D. Trimming removed 4 bases from V and 7 bases from J, with 11 bases in between. The CDR3 is 13 residues long. Per germline, CDR1 MNHEY and CDR2 SVGAGI. CDR3 amino acids: CASSSEGGQPQHF. The DNA of the CDR3 is TGTGCCAGCAGTTCGGAGGGCGGACAGCCCCAGCATTTT.

Of note for this clone: An end of the junction differs from the germline gene, which may be a read error. In the same sample, other DNA sequences code for this CDR3. This chain uses TRBV10-3 with TRBJ1-1; a possible D gene is TRBD1 (5 bases). The CDR3 extends over 16 amino acids. Germline CDR1 reads ENHRY; CDR2 reads SYGVKD. As DNA, the CDR3 is TGTGCCATCAGTGAGTCGAAAGGCAGGGCGAACACCGAAGCTTTCTTT. The encoded protein is CAISESKGRANTEAFF.

This rearrangement joins TRBV7-3 to TRBJ1-5, with TRBD1 as a possible D gene (6 bases). Trimming left V 2 bases short and J 5 bases short, with 10 bases between. Germline lookup yields CDR1 SGHTA and CDR2 FQGTGA. CDR3 length: 14 residues. The CDR3 DNA sequence: TGTGCCAGCAGCTTAGAAGGGGGAGATCAGCCCCAGCATTTT. It yields the protein CASSLEGGDQPQHF.

Only one count was recorded for this clone. The chain carries TRBV6-5 and TRBJ1-2; 8 positions agree with TRBD1. V shed 3 bases, J shed 6 bases, and the junction held 6 bases outside the gene matches. Germline V gene data show CDR1 as MNHEY and CDR2 as SVGAGI. The CDR3 extends over 14 amino acids. The CDR3 nucleotides are TGTGCCAGCAGTTATTTAGGACAGGGAGATGGCTACACCTTC. Protein product: CASSYLGQGDGYTF.

The chain employs TRBV5-1 and TRBJ1-3; 7 bases agree with TRBD1. The CDR3 has 14 residues. The germline V gene encodes CDR1 SGHRS and CDR2 YFSETQ. The V and J ends lost 3 bases and 2 bases, in that order; junction bases with no gene match: 2. CDR3 residues: CASSYDRAGNTIYF. The CDR3 region has the DNA TGCGCCAGCAGCTACGACAGGGCTGGAAACACCATATATTTT.

This sequence joins TRBV7-9 and TRBJ2-1; TRBD2 matches 7 bases. V lost 5 bases and J lost 1; bases outside the gene matches: 8. Germline assignment: CDR1 SEHNR and CDR2 FQNEAQ (reference sequence). The CDR3 sequence is 16 residues long. The CDR3 DNA reads as TGTGCCAGCAGCCAGGACGGGGGAGGGTCCTACAATGAGCAGTTCTTC. Translating it yields CASSQDGGGSYNEQFF.

V and J are TRBV27 and TRBJ2-7; TRBD1 agrees at 9 bases. Germline V gene data show CDR1 as MNHEY and CDR2 as SMNVEV (reference sequence). The CDR3 has 14 residues. V gave up 3 bases and J gave up 6 bases; unmatched junction bases: 6. The CDR3 DNA reads as TGTGCCAGCAGTTTCGACAGGGGGATTGGCGAGCAGTACTTC. It encodes CASSFDRGIGEQYF.

This chain links TRBV4-3 with TRBJ1-1; D gene unclear. The CDR3 covers 17 residues. Trimming cost V 1 base and J 0 bases, with 15 bases left between them. Germline V gives CDR1 LGHNA, CDR2 YSLEER. The DNA of the CDR3 is TGCGCCAGCAGCCAAGCTATAAAGGGAGGAGTGAACACTGAAGCTTTCTTT. Translating gives CASSQAIKGGVNTEAFF.

A note on this clone: Other DNA sequences in the same sample also yield this CDR3. CDR3 region: CASSLGPEAFF. In DNA, the CDR3 is TGTGCCAGCAGCTTAGGGCCTGAAGCTTTCTTT. The V call is TRBV11-3, the J call TRBJ1-1; D call uncertain. V lost 1 base and J lost 6, with 3 bases in between. Germline V gives CDR1 SGHNT, CDR2 YENEEA. There are 11 residues in the CDR3.

The genes are TRBV7-9 and TRBJ2-2, with 10 bases lining up with TRBD1. The CDR3 consists of 15 residues. V dropped 4 bases and J dropped 4; count of bases not matched to a gene: 3. The germline V gene encodes CDR1 SEHNR and CDR2 FQNEAQ (reference sequence). The CDR3 DNA reads TGTGCCAGCAGCTCAGGACAGGGGGGCACCGGGGAGCTGTTTTTT. As protein: CASSSGQGGTGELFF.

V is TRBV19 and J is TRBJ1-2; 7 bases map to TRBD1. The J segment lost 4 bases and the V segment lost 6 bases, leaving 11 bases of the junction unmatched. The CDR3 has 15 amino acids. Germline CDR1 and CDR2: LNHDA and SQIVND (reference sequence). CDR3 sequence: CASSITWTGLYGYTF. The CDR3 region has the DNA TGTGCCAGTAGCATTACCTGGACAGGACTCTATGGCTACACCTTC.

The rearrangement joins TRBV29-1 to TRBJ2-3, with 8 bases aligning to TRBD2. CDR1 is SQVTM, CDR2 ANQGSEA, per germline. The junction had 3 bases not matched to a gene; V was cut back by 1 base and J by 0 bases. The CDR3 extends over 15 amino acids. CDR3 sequence reads: CSVEVGGASTDTQYF. The CDR3 DNA follows: TGCAGCGTTGAAGTCGGGGGGGCTAGCACAGATACGCAGTATTTT.

Only one count was recorded for this clone. V gene TRBV18 combines with J gene TRBJ1-1, with TRBD1 identical over 7 bases. The length of the CDR3 is 14 residues. J was trimmed by 8 bases and V by 2 bases; bases with no gene match: 8. The germline gives CDR1 KGHSH, CDR2 LQKENI. CDR3 in DNA: TGTGCCAGCTCACCAATGGGACAGAATACCGAAGCTTTCTTT. This codes for CASSPMGQNTEAFF.

The chain recombines TRBV2 with TRBJ2-1, with TRBD1 matching 11 bases. The CDR3 runs to 15 residues. V lost 11 bases, J lost 10 bases, and 16 bases stayed unmatched. Germline CDR1 is SNHLY and CDR2 is FYNNEI. The CDR3 region has the DNA TGTGCCGGAAGGGCTCCGGGACAGGGGGTTGGAGAGCAGTTCTTC. This translates into CAGRAPGQGVGEQFF.

V gene TRBV6-6 combines with J gene TRBJ1-1, with D possibly being TRBD1 (6 bases). Trimming took off 3 bases at V and 6 bases at J, with 17 bases between the two ends. The V gene's germline CDR1 is MNHNY and CDR2 SVGAGI (reference sequence). The CDR3 totals 15 residues. CDR3 sequence (DNA): TGTGCCAGCAGTTATTCCCACTCAGGGGTCGCTGAAGCTTTCTTT. This sequence encodes CASSYSHSGVAEAFF.

The V gene is TRBV7-9, the J gene TRBJ1-2; D is perhaps TRBD1 (6 bases). V was trimmed by 2 bases and J by 5 bases, leaving 18 bases between them. Germline CDR1 is SEHNR and CDR2 is FQNEAQ (reference sequence). The CDR3 spans 16 residues. CDR3 sequence reads: CASSLFAGVPLYGYTF. CDR3 sequence (DNA): TGTGCCAGCAGCTTATTCGCAGGGGTCCCCTTATATGGCTACACCTTC. The full variable domain, its missing parts supplied by reference TRBV7-9 and TRBJ1-2, is DTGVSQNPRHKITKRGQNVTFRCDPISEHNRLYWYRQTLGQGPEFLTYFQNEAQLEKSRLLSDRFSAERPKGSFSTLEIQRTEQGDSAMYLCASSLFAGVPLYGYTFGSGTRLTVV.

In DNA form, the CDR3 reads TGTGCCAGCAGCTCCCGTGGTAGCTCCGAGCAGTACTTC. As protein: CASSSRGSSEQYF. The chain has TRBV7-9 and TRBJ2-7; D gene uncertain. Looked up from germline, CDR1 is SEHNR and CDR2 is FQNEAQ (reference sequence). The length of the CDR3 is 13 residues. Trimming stripped 4 bases from V and 6 bases from J, with 13 bases between.

The gene calls are TRBV6-6 and TRBJ2-7; 7 bases align to TRBD1. The J segment lost 6 bases and the V segment lost 7 bases, leaving 6 bases of the junction unmatched. The CDR3 sequence is 12 residues long. The V gene's germline CDR1 is MNHNY and CDR2 SVGAGI (reference sequence). CDR3 sequence: CASTSQGLEQYF. DNA for the CDR3: TGTGCCAGCACCTCACAGGGGCTCGAGCAGTACTTC.

This sequence joins TRBV6-5 and TRBJ1-2; possibly TRBD1 for D (5 bases). The germline V and J ends were trimmed by 8 bases and 6 bases, with 22 bases remaining between them. CDR3 size: 15 residues. CDR1 is MNHEY and CDR2 is SVGAGI in the germline V gene. The CDR3 DNA reads as TGTGCCAGCGCCTTCCGGGACCCTAGGAGGGATGGCTACACCTTC. It encodes CASAFRDPRRDGYTF.

This rearrangement joins TRBV27 to TRBJ2-1, with 8 bases aligning to TRBD2. V was clipped by 6 bases and J by 9 bases; unmatched bases: 13. Per germline, CDR1 MNHEY and CDR2 SMNVEV (reference sequence). The CDR3 has 15 amino acids. CDR3 in DNA: TGTGCCAGCAGGAGCGGTAGCGGGAACGCTATTGAGCAGTTCTTC. Translated: CASRSGSGNAIEQFF.

This sequence joins TRBV5-1 and TRBJ2-7; 9 nucleotides match TRBD1. CDR3 length equals 16 residues. The germline V gene has CDR1 SGHRS and CDR2 YFSETQ. Unmatched junction bases numbered 13, after V lost 4 bases and J lost 5 bases. DNA for the CDR3: TGCGCCAGCAGCCCCAGAGACGGGACAGGGCTCAACGAGCAGTACTTC. Encoded protein: CASSPRDGTGLNEQYF.

The chain recombines TRBV7-2 with TRBJ2-7; 8 bases line up with TRBD2. The CDR3 is 13 amino acids. The germline V gene has CDR1 SGHTA and CDR2 FQGNSA. The ends lost 6 bases at V and 3 bases at J; junction bases unmatched: 4. As DNA, the CDR3 is TGTGCCAGCAGTAGTACTAGCGGCTACGAGCAGTACTTC. This codes for CASSSTSGYEQYF.

The V gene is TRBV15, the J gene TRBJ2-3; possibly TRBD2 for D (6 bases). V shed 7 bases and J shed 0 bases, with 8 bases lying between them. CDR3 length: 13 amino acids. Germline-derived CDR1 and CDR2 are LNHNV and YYDKDF (reference sequence). The CDR3 here is CATTEGSTDTQYF. The CDR3 coding sequence is TGTGCCACCACGGAGGGTAGCACAGATACGCAGTATTTT.

This chain joins TRBV7-2 and TRBJ2-1; tentatively, D is TRBD2 (5 bases). CDR3 length: 14 residues. The V gene lost 6 bases and the J gene lost 12 bases, with 21 bases spanning the gap. Germline CDR1 reads SGHTA; CDR2 reads FQGNSA. This chain's CDR3 is CASRSARRGIGQFF. In DNA, the CDR3 is TGTGCCAGCAGAAGTGCGAGGCGAGGGATTGGGCAGTTCTTC.